This entry features one T cell receptor (beta chain) sequence. This clonotype was counted ten times or more. Its antigen is currently not known. There are no base qualities to consult, and no much larger clone falls within one base. The receptor library was made with 5' RACE. Sequenced on a NextSeq 500. In the TCR library protocol, unique molecular identifiers were attached to individual cDNA molecules to correct for PCR bias and sequencing error. Sequencing covered both TCR alpha and beta chains, and within each sample the abundances of alpha and beta sequences were tightly co-correlated. From the authors' description of their analysis: Decombinator V4 was used to annotate TCR sequences for V gene, J gene and CDR3. TCRs were defined as expanded if a significant change between any two time points was detected under a Poisson model with p below 0.0001. TCR abundances were normalised to the total number of TCRs sequenced per sample and expressed as counts per million. MAIT TCRs were defined by TRAV1-2 paired with TRAJ12, TRAJ20 or TRAJ33, and iNKT TCRs by TRAV10 paired with TRAJ18. VDJdb, accessed on 1 November 2021, was searched for TCRs annotated for CMV, EBV and SARS-CoV-2, and TCRs annotated for more than one antigen were excluded. The public sequencing data were trimmed at Q25 with fastp and processed into clonotypes with MiXCR by TCRdb, which kept only in-frame beta chains. Identical CDR3 proteins give one entry, which carries the most common genes and DNA. TCRdb assigned the V and J calls; the authors' analysis was not used. The table for this sample lists approximately 42,000 distinct CDR3 sequences; over 5% of them were counted only once. In total, the top ten clones hold roughly 12% of the sample.

A case-control design nested within a healthcare worker cohort in London, UK, was used, with weekly nasopharyngeal swab PCR tests and blood sampling performed. Healthcare workers were recruited between 23 and 31 March 2020, during the week of the UK lockdown, and were followed weekly for up to about 16 weeks. The entry originates in a study of early T cells in non-severe SARS-CoV-2 infection (dated by TCRdb to about 2021). In the study overall: TCR sequencing used bulk RNA from unsorted whole blood, so alpha and beta chains could not be paired.

The CDR1 and CDR2 encoded by the germline V gene are SGHDN and FVKESK. The germline ends are 20 bases apart after V is trimmed by 4 bases and J by 5 bases. The CDR3 runs 16 residues from the cysteine to the phenylalanine. The retained sequence is limited to the CDR3, 48 bases, with the frame set at the first base. On the study overall, not on this receptor specifically: Matching against VDJdb was skewed toward anti-spike CD8 responses, likely underestimated virus-specific expansions, and missed private and CD4 specificities.

The receptor was isolated from an adult who was a healthcare worker with PCR-confirmed SARS-CoV-2 infection or an uninfected control (not recorded which). Sequencing was performed on whole blood. Here the chain combines TRBV14 and TRBJ1-1, with TRBD1 tentatively as D gene (5 bases match). The CDR3 protein is CASSPGVTAYGTEAFF. The nucleotides are TGTGCCAGCAGCCCGGGGGTGACAGCATATGGTACTGAAGCTTTCTTT.